The text below deals with one T cell receptor (beta chain). Its antigen is currently not known. Per-nucleotide qualities are absent, and no much larger clonotype sits a single base away. The data belong to a study of human T cells and chemical hapten exposure (dated by TCRdb to about 2021). A note on the overall study: For sensitization, 2% DPC in acetone was applied to an approximately 2 cm by approximately 2 cm area of upper inner arm skin. Throughout the roughly 26-week study period, patients were also given weekly therapeutic DPC doses on the scalp. Patch tests used Finn chambers with 0.01% DPC on the upper back, scored after 6 days by International Contact Dermatitis Research Group standards. Alopecia areata with under or over 50% scalp involvement, alopecia totalis and alopecia universalis were represented in the patient cohort, which was mostly female. The libraries were sequenced as a pool, and the TCR yield per sample differed mostly because of small variations in library volumes within the pool. In alopecia patients, the study followed how the peripheral blood TCR repertoire changed in vivo over primary and secondary sensitization to diphenylcyclopropenone (DPC), a hapten. Blood samples were taken from patients before sensitization (week 0) and at 2, 6 and about 24 weeks after DPC sensitization. Around 30 alopecia patients provided blood for TCR sequencing at one to four time points (pre-sensitization, 2, 6 and 24 weeks).

Sample time point, as interpreted from the label and publication: patch test 2, 6 weeks after DPC sensitization. This sample's treatment or condition label indicates: therapeutic diphenylcyclopropenone sensitization with weekly scalp DPC. Blood at each patch-test visit was drawn before the patch test was applied. To be eligible, patients had to be aged 18 to 70, diagnosed with alopecia and judged suitable for DPC therapy, while pregnant patients were excluded. Total RNA was extracted from unfractionated whole blood collected in Tempus Blood RNA tubes. Summary of the overall study and its limitations: Because every patient had alopecia, a presumed autoimmune disease, the patients' immune response might differ from that of healthy individuals. Repeated subsampling changed both the strength of the expansion versus patch-test correlation and the threshold at which that correlation became significant. DPC sensitization did not change the number of TCRs with a frequency above 1 in 1000, and there was no evidence of changes in global repertoire structure. Compared with pre-sensitization or healthy control sets, expanded TCRs formed significantly more large CDR3 similarity clusters, which is consistent with antigen-driven responses. Patch test score was positively correlated with the number of PT1 expanded TCRs, with significance at thresholds 8, 16 and 32 but not at 4.

Counted from cysteine to phenylalanine, this CDR3 has 18 amino acids. This entry keeps only the CDR3 DNA: 54 bases, framed from base 1. In the germline V gene, CDR1 corresponds to SGHRS and CDR2 to YFSETQ. V is pared back by 4 bases and J by 2 bases, with 19 bases lying between the germline termini. Libraries were made using RACE. The sample was run on a NextSeq 500. Library preparation attached unique molecular identifiers to individual cDNA molecules for quantitative, reproducible TCR counting. Both TCR alpha and TCR beta chains were sequenced from each blood RNA sample. In the authors' own workflow: A median of around 100,000 TCRs per sample was observed, with a range of 23,224 to 690,600. The Decombinator software suite was used to annotate the V, J and CDR3 of the TCR reads. Every sample was subsampled to the same number of TCRs (28,000) for the PS versus PT1 abundance plots. Expanded TCRs were defined as absent before sensitization and observed at least eight times at the 2-week time point. Clones were called with MiXCR by TCRdb after fastp trimmed the public reads at Q25, and only in-frame beta chains were retained. Merged by CDR3 protein, the rows form single entries marked with the most common genes and DNA. The V and J calls and clone size are TCRdb's, not the authors'. Within this sample are about 78,000 distinct CDR3 sequences, with 6.5% to 10% of them counted one time only. Jointly, the top ten make up 3% to 4.5% of the sample.

The sequence was collected from a woman aged 45-60 years with alopecia areata. Some clones in this sample may be carry-over from other donors' samples. This specimen consisted of whole blood, obtained in connection with sensitization to the hapten diphenylcyclopropenone (DPC). The chain was built from TRBV5-1 and TRBJ1-6; there is no confident call for the D gene. In nucleotide form, the sequence is TGCGCCAGCAGCCCGGTTGGTAGGGAGGAGGCCTATAATTCACCCCTCCACTTT. It specifies CASSPVGREEAYNSPLHF.